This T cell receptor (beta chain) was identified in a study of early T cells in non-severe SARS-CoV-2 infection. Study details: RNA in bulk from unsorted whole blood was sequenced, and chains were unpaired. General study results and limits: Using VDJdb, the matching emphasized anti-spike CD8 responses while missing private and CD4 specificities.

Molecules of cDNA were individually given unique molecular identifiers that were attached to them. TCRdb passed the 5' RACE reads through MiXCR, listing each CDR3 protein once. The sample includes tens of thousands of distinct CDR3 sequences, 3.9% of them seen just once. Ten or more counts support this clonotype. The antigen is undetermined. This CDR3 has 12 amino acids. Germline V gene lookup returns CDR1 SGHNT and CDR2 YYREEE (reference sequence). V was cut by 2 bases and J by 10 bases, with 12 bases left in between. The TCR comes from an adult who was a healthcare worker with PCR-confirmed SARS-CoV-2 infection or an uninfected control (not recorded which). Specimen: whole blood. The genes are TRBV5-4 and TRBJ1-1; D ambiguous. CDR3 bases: TGTGCCAGCAGCTTCCCCGGAGGAGGAGCTTTCTTT. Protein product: CASSFPGGGAFF. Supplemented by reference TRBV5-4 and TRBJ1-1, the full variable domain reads ETGVTQSPTHLIKTRGQQVTLRCSSQSGHNTVSWYQQALGQGPQFIFQYYREEENGRGNFPPRFSGLQFPNYSSELNVNALELDDSALYLCASSFPGGGAFFGQGTRLTVV.